The clone carrying this TCR beta chain was picked up a small number of times. Gene names refer to mouse genes. Extracted from the samples, RNA was reverse transcribed into cDNA to serve as the sequencing template. This table comes from immunoSEQ multiplex PCR, and its TCRdb copy is limited to in-frame clones, with some not included. The sample yields approximately 300,000 clones, without any singletons. The data are from a study of CD8+ T cells in alopecia areata. Pooled cells of cutaneous lymph node origin were sorted on CD4, CD8alpha, NKG2D, NKG2ACE and other markers. The sequenced sample was CD4+ T cells sorted from a lymph node. The source is a C3H/HeJ mouse with alopecia areata. The mouse line has the MHC haplotype H2-k.

CDR3 bases read: TGCACCTGCAGTGCTGCCGGACAGAAGAATTAT. It yields the protein CTCSAAGQKNY. The entire CDR3 reads CTCSAAGQKNYEQYF. V and J are TRBV1 and TRBJ2-7; maybe TRBD1 (6 bases). The read terminates 4 residues ahead of where the CDR3 ends, so the germline J gene completes it. The CDR3 runs to 15 residues. Germline V CDR1 and CDR2: NSQYPW, LRSPGD (reference sequence).